A single TCR beta chain is shown here with its context. In replicate PCRs of sorted subsets, about 200 ng DNA, approximately 32,000 T cell genomes, was used. Measured with immunoSEQ multiplex PCR; TCRdb has only the in-frame clones, and not every one. Of about 2.4 million clones listed, just over 90% are singletons. The data stem from a study of shared clonotypes between healthy human individuals. Germline CDR1 SGHRS, CDR2 YFSETQ. V was trimmed by 1 base and J by 12 bases, leaving 13 bases between them. The CDR3 contains 12 residues. J is TRBJ1-1 and V is TRBV5-1; maybe TRBD1 (6 bases). Sequencing was performed on naive CD4+ T cells sorted from blood. Specified subset: CD45RA+ positively selected. This TCR was sampled from a man aged 18-30 years in good health. The chain's CDR3 is CASSLQTGISFF. The CDR3 nucleotides are TGCGCCAGCAGCTTGCAAACAGGGATATCTTTCTTT.